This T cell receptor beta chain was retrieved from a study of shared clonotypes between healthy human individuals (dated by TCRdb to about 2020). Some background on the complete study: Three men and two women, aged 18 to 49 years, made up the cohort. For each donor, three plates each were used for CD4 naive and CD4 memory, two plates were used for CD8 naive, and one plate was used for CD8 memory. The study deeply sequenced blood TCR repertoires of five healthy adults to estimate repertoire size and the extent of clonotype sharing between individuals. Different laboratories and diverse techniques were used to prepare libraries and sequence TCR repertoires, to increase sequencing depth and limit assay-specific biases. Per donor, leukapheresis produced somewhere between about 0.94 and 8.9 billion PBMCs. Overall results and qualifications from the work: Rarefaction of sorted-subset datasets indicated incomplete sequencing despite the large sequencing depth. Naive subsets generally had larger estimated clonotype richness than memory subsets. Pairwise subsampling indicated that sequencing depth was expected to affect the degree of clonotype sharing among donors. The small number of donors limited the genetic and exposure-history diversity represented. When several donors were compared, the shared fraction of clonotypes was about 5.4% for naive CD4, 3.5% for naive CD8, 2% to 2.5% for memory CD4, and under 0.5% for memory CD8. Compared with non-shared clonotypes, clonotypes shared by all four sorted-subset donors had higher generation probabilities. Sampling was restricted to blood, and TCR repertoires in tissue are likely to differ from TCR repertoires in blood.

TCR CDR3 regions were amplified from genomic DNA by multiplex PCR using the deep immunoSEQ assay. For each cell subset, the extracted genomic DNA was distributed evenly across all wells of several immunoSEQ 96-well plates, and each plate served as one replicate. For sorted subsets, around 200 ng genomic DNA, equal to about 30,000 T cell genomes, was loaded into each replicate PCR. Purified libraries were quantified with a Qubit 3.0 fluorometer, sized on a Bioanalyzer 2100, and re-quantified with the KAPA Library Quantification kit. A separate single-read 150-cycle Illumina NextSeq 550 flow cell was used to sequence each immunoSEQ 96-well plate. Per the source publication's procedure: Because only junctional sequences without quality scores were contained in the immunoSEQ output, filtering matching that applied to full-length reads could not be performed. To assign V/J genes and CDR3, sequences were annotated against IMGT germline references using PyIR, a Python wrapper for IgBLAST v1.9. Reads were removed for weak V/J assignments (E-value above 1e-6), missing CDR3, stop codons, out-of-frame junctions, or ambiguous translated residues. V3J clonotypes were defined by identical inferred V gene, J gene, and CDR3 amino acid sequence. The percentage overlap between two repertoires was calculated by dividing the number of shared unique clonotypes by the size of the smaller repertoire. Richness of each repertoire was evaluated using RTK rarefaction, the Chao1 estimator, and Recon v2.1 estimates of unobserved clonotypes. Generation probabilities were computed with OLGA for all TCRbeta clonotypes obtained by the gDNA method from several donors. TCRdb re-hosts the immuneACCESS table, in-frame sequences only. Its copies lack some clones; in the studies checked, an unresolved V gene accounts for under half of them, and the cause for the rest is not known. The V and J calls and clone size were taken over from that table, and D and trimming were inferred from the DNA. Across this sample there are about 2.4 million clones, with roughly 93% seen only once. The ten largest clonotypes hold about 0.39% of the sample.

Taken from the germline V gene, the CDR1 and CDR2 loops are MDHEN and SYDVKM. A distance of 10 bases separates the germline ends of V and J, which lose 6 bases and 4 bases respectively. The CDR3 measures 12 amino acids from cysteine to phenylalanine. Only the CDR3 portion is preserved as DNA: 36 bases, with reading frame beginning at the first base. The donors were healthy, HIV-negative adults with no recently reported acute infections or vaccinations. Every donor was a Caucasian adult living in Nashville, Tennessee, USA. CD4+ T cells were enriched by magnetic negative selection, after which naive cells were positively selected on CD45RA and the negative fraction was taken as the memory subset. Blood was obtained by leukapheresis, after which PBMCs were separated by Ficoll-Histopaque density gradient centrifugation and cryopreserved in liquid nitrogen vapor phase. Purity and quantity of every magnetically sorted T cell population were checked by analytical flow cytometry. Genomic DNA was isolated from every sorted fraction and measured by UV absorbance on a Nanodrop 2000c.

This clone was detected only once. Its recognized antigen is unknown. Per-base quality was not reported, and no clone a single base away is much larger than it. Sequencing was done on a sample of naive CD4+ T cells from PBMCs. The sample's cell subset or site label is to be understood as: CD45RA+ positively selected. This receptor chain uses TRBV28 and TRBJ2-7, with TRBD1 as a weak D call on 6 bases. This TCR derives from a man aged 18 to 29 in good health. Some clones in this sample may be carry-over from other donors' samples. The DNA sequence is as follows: TGTGCCAGCAGGGGGGACATTTACGAGCAGTACTTC. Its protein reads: CASRGDIYEQYF.